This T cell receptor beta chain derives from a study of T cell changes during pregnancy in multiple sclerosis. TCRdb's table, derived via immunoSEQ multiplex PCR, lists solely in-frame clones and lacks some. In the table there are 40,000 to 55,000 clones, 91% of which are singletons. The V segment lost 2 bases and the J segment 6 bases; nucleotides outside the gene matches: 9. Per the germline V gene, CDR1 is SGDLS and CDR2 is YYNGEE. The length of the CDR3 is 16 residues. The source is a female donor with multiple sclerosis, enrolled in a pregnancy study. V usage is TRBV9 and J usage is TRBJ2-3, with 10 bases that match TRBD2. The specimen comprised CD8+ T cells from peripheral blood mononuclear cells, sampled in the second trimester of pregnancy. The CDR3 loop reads CASSVWSGGAGDTQYF. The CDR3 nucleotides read TGTGCCAGCAGCGTGTGGAGCGGGGGGGCGGGGGATACGCAGTATTTT.